This record looks at one TCR beta chain sequence and its context. It has no known antigen specificity. Base qualities are not at hand, and no much larger clone is one base apart. The donors were healthy, HIV-negative adults who had no recently reported acute infections or vaccinations. Only Caucasian adults living in Nashville, Tennessee, USA were represented among the donors. CD4+ T cells were enriched by magnetic negative selection, after which naive cells were positively selected on CD45RA and the negative fraction was taken as the memory subset. Blood was obtained by leukapheresis, after which PBMCs were separated by Ficoll-Histopaque density gradient centrifugation and cryopreserved in liquid nitrogen vapor phase. Analytical flow cytometry was used to check the purity and quantity of each magnetically sorted T cell population. Genomic DNA was isolated from every sorted fraction and measured by UV absorbance on a Nanodrop 2000c.

V is clipped by 3 bases and J by 5 bases, and the sequence between their germline boundaries is 23 bases long. Its CDR3 holds 17 amino acids, cysteine through phenylalanine. The sequence is cut down to CDR3 DNA, 51 bases in frame from base 1. Based on the germline V gene (reference sequence), the CDR1 and CDR2 sequences are LNHDA and SQIVND. The sample belongs to a study of shared clonotypes between healthy human individuals (dated by TCRdb to the early 2020s). Notes on the research overall: The cohort comprised two women and three men aged 18 to 49 years. For each donor, three plates each were used for CD4 naive and CD4 memory, two plates were used for CD8 naive, and one plate was used for CD8 memory. The study deeply sequenced blood TCR repertoires of five healthy adults to estimate repertoire size and the extent of clonotype sharing between individuals. Each donor's leukapheresis produced roughly between roughly 0.85 and 9.5 billion PBMCs. Different laboratories and diverse techniques were used to prepare libraries and sequence TCR repertoires, to increase sequencing depth and limit assay-specific biases.

Using the deep immunoSEQ assay, multiplex PCR amplified TCR CDR3 regions from genomic DNA. Genomic DNA extracted from each cell subset was distributed evenly over all wells of several immunoSEQ 96-well plates, and each plate served as one replicate. For sorted subsets, 200 to 250 ng of genomic DNA, equivalent to some 30,000 T cell genomes, went into each replicate PCR. Purified libraries were measured with a Qubit 3.0 fluorometer, size-checked on a Bioanalyzer 2100, and measured again with the KAPA Library Quantification kit. Every immunoSEQ 96-well plate was sequenced on a dedicated single-read 150-cycle Illumina NextSeq 550 flow cell. The authors' analysis ran thus. The immunoSEQ output contained only junctional sequences without quality scores, so filtering could not match that applied to full-length reads. Sequences were annotated with PyIR, a Python wrapper for IgBLAST v1.9, using IMGT germline references to assign V/J genes and CDR3. Reads with weak V/J assignments (E-value above 1e-6), missing CDR3, stop codons, out-of-frame junctions, or ambiguous translated residues were removed. V3J clonotypes were defined as sequences sharing an identical inferred V gene, J gene, and CDR3 amino acid sequence. Percentage overlap between repertoires was computed as shared unique clonotypes divided by the size of the smaller repertoire. Richness of each repertoire was evaluated using RTK rarefaction, the Chao1 estimator, and Recon v2.1 estimates of unobserved clonotypes. Generation probabilities for all TCRbeta clonotypes obtained by the gDNA method from a handful of donors were computed using OLGA. Sourced from immuneACCESS, this table was stored by TCRdb with only in-frame sequences that have V and J called. A share of the clones is absent; for the studies checked, an unresolved V gene accounts for under half, and the remainder has no known explanation. That table supplies the V and J calls and clone size; D and trimming were determined from the DNA. The sample table shows about 1.4 million clones, and 95% to 97% are seen once. The ten largest account for roughly 1.2% of the sample.

What the study reported, not specific to this receptor: Clonotypes shared by all four sorted-subset donors showed higher generation probabilities than non-shared clonotypes. Sharing across a few donors was observed for around 5% of naive CD4, 3.5% of naive CD8, 2.3% of memory CD4, and roughly 0.43% of memory CD8 clonotypes. Naive subsets generally had larger estimated clonotype richness than memory subsets did. Rarefaction of sorted-subset datasets indicated incomplete sequencing despite the large sequencing depth. Sampling was limited to blood, and TCR repertoires in tissue likely differ from TCR repertoires in blood. Pairwise subsampling led to the expectation that sequencing depth would affect the degree of clonotype sharing among donors. The small number of donors limited the genetic and exposure-history diversity represented.

The rearranged chain carries TRBV19 and TRBJ2-7; the D assignment is uncertain and may be TRBD1 or TRBD2, with 5 bases supporting each. Specimen: naive CD4+ T cells sorted from blood. This specimen's cell subset or site label, interpreted: CD45RA+ positively selected. The TCR sequence derives from a man under 40 in good health. The CDR3 region reads CASSMAGVGVALHEQYF. The nucleotide sequence is given as TGTGCCAGTAGTATGGCCGGGGTGGGGGTGGCCCTCCACGAGCAGTACTTC.